Below, 19 T cell receptor beta chains from the same sample are listed, as sequenced in a study of blood T cell repertoires in COVID-19. Some clones are missing from TCRdb's copy, which holds only in-frame ones; the method was immunoSEQ multiplex PCR. The data contain 200,000 to 250,000 clones, just over 85% of them singletons. What was sequenced was PBMCs or T cells enriched from blood (not recorded which). These receptors were taken from a woman aged 50 to 65 with acute COVID-19.

This clone was seen a few times. The CDR3 bases are TGTGCCAGCAGCTTAGTTTCCCTATACTACAATGAGCAGTTCTTC. The encoded protein is CASSLVSLYYNEQFF. The rearrangement uses TRBV7-9 and TRBJ2-1; D is undetermined. Germline CDR1 reads SEHNR; CDR2 reads FQNEAQ (reference sequence). V lost 1 base to trimming and J lost 3 bases, with 10 bases between them. This CDR3 is 15 amino acids long.

The chain carries TRBV28 and TRBJ2-1; 10 bases map to TRBD2. The germline V gene encodes CDR1 MDHEN and CDR2 SYDVKM. J lost 4 bases, V lost 6 bases, and 18 bases had no gene match. The CDR3 contains 19 residues. The CDR3 DNA reads TGTGCCAGCAGGTCGCGGCTAGCGGGAGTAGGGCGGGGGTACAATGAGCAGTTCTTC. Translating it yields CASRSRLAGVGRGYNEQFF.

The chain combines TRBV27 with TRBJ1-5; TRBD1 might be the D (6 bases). This CDR3 is 16 amino acids long. From germline, CDR1 is MNHEY and CDR2 SMNVEV (reference sequence). Trimming stripped 5 bases from V and 5 bases from J, with 19 bases between. CDR3 sequence reads: CASSTSGTLLYQPQHF. Here the CDR3 DNA reads TGTGCCAGCAGTACCTCCGGGACATTACTTTATCAGCCCCAGCATTTT.

The chain couples TRBV29-1 to TRBJ1-2; maybe TRBD1 (6 bases). Germline CDR1 is SQVTM and CDR2 is ANQGSEA. V lost 6 bases and J lost 4, with 9 bases in between. CDR3 size: 11 residues. CDR3 residues: CSVEQGYGYTF. CDR3 bases: TGCAGCGTCGAACAGGGCTATGGCTACACCTTC.

The rearrangement links TRBV24-1 to TRBJ2-3; D unresolved. Trimming left V 3 bases short and J 1 base short, with 10 bases between. Per germline, CDR1 KGHDR and CDR2 SFDVKD. CDR3 length equals 15 residues. CDR3 nucleotides: TGTGCCACCAGTGATCCAGAGGCAGGCACAGATACGCAGTATTTT. Protein: CATSDPEAGTDTQYF.

This clone was detected only a few times. The chain couples TRBV10-3 to TRBJ1-4, with TRBD1 matching over 10 bases. V trimming: 0 bases; J trimming: 7 bases; junction bases outside the gene matches: 2. The CDR3 runs to 15 residues. The germline V gene encodes CDR1 ENHRY and CDR2 SYGVKD. The CDR3 sequence is CAISESGQGREKLFF. As DNA, the CDR3 is TGTGCCATCAGTGAGTCGGGACAGGGGCGTGAAAAACTGTTTTTT.

The chain recombines TRBV7-2 with TRBJ1-2, with no clear D. V was cut by 5 bases and J by 4 bases, with 11 bases left in between. Germline V gives CDR1 SGHTA, CDR2 FQGNSA. CDR3 size: 13 residues. The CDR3 spells CASSPDGFYGYTF. CDR3 in DNA: TGTGCCAGCAGCCCAGACGGGTTCTATGGCTACACCTTC.

The chain employs TRBV7-9 and TRBJ2-5; D might be TRBD2 (7 bases). The CDR3 has 14 amino acids. Germline CDR1 reads SEHNR; CDR2 reads FQNEAQ (reference sequence). The V and J ends lost 2 bases and 5 bases respectively, with 12 bases between them. DNA of the CDR3: TGTGCCAGCAGCTTATGGGGGGGCCGGGAGACCCAGTACTTC. Residues: CASSLWGGRETQYF.

The chain recombines TRBV10-3 with TRBJ1-5, with a possible D match to TRBD1 (6 bases). This CDR3 is 16 amino acids long. With 2 bases removed from V and 4 bases from J, the gap between germline ends came to 15 bases. Germline V gives CDR1 ENHRY, CDR2 SYGVKD. CDR3 bases: TGTGCCATCAGTGAGGGTCCAGGGGAGGGGAATCAGCCCCAGCATTTT. This gives the protein CAISEGPGEGNQPQHF.

This clone has a single count. The chain is built from TRBV19 and TRBJ2-7, with 9 positions matching TRBD1. The CDR3 runs to 16 residues. Germline values: CDR1 LNHDA, CDR2 SQIVND (reference sequence). Unmatched junction bases numbered 13, after V lost 5 bases and J lost 5 bases. Here the CDR3 DNA reads TGTGCCAGTAGTCGCCTCACCGGGACAGGGAGCCACGAGCAGTACTTC. Its translation is CASSRLTGTGSHEQYF.

This clone has a single count. This rearrangement joins TRBV3-1 (or the pseudogene TRBV3-2) to TRBJ2-3; TRBD2 aligns across 9 bases. Trimming removed 1 base from V and 3 bases from J; junction bases left unmatched: 5. Germline lookup yields CDR1 LGHDT and CDR2 YNNKEL (reference sequence). This CDR3 comprises 16 residues. CDR3 sequence: CASSQVSGRPTDTQYF. For the CDR3, the DNA is TGTGCCAGCAGCCAAGTGAGCGGGAGGCCTACAGATACGCAGTATTTT.

This clone was seen only once. The chain joins TRBV7-2 to TRBJ2-7; TRBD1 matches 11 bases. Germline V gives CDR1 SGHTA, CDR2 FQGNSA. After removal of 4 bases from V and 6 bases from J, the junction contained 8 bases not matched to a gene. The CDR3 length is 15 residues. CDR3 sequence (DNA): TGTGCCAGCAGCTCACGGACAGGGGGCCCAGGCGAGCAGTACTTC. It encodes CASSSRTGGPGEQYF. The variable domain in full, completed from reference TRBV7-2 and TRBJ2-7, reads GAGVSQSPSNKVTEKGKDVELRCDPISGHTALYWYRQSLGQGLEFLIYFQGNSAPDKSGLPSDRFSAERTGGSVSTLTIQRTQQEDSAVYLCASSSRTGGPGEQYFGPGTRLTVT.

The CDR3 sequence is CATERDTADTQYF. CDR3 nucleotides: TGTGCCACCGAGCGGGACACGGCAGATACGCAGTATTTT. The chain joins TRBV21-1 to TRBJ2-3; the listed D gene, TRBD2, was not tested against the DNA. TRBV21-1 constitutes a pseudogene. There are 13 residues in the CDR3.

The J gene is TRBJ1-2, the V gene TRBV9; 10 bases match TRBD1. CDR1 and CDR2 from the germline V gene are SGDLS and YYNGEE. Trimming at V came to 2 bases and at J to 2 bases, leaving 18 bases not matched to a gene. The length of the CDR3 is 20 residues. In DNA form, the CDR3 reads TGTGCCAGCAGCGTTTGGAGAGACAGGGGGCGCGCATCCCTAAACTATGGCTACACCTTC. Amino acid sequence: CASSVWRDRGRASLNYGYTF.

CDR3 in amino acids: CASSSGGNTEAFF. The CDR3, as DNA: TGTGCCAGCAGTTCCGGCGGGAACACTGAAGCTTTCTTT. The gene calls are TRBV27 and TRBJ1-1; D is undetermined. The CDR3 length is 13 residues. Germline CDR1 is MNHEY and CDR2 is SMNVEV (reference sequence). V was shortened by 4 bases and J by 1 base, with 7 bases between the two germline ends.

This clone turned up a few times. V and J are TRBV13 and TRBJ2-7; D unclear. Germline V gene lookup returns CDR1 PRHDT and CDR2 FYEKMQ (reference sequence). There are 13 residues in the CDR3. V dropped 4 bases and J dropped 2 bases, with 9 bases sitting between them. In DNA form, the CDR3 reads TGTGCCAGCAGCTACTCCCTCACCTACGAGCAGTACTTC. Encoded protein: CASSYSLTYEQYF.

The V gene is TRBV5-1, the J gene TRBJ2-5; no definite D call. The V gene's germline CDR1 is SGHRS and CDR2 YFSETQ. V gave up 3 bases and J gave up 4 bases, with 13 bases separating them. The CDR3 spans 14 residues. CDR3: CASSYGSGPETQYF. DNA of the CDR3: TGCGCCAGCAGCTATGGCAGTGGCCCAGAGACCCAGTACTTC.

This chain connects TRBV27 to TRBJ2-1, with D unresolved. Germline values: CDR1 MNHEY, CDR2 SMNVEV (reference sequence). The length of the CDR3 is 15 residues. V gave up 4 bases and J gave up 3 bases, with 13 bases separating them. In DNA, the CDR3 is TGTGCCAGCAGTTCAGGCGCCTGGTTCTACAATGAGCAGTTCTTC. Translated: CASSSGAWFYNEQFF.

This sequence joins TRBV7-2 and TRBJ2-7; 11 positions match TRBD2. From germline, CDR1 is SGHTA and CDR2 FQGNSA. The CDR3 is 15 amino acids. J gave up 6 bases and V 5 bases, and 9 bases lay outside the gene matches. As DNA, the CDR3 is TGTGCCAGCAGCGGGGGGACTAGCGGCAAACTCGAGCAGTACTTC. Translated: CASSGGTSGKLEQYF.